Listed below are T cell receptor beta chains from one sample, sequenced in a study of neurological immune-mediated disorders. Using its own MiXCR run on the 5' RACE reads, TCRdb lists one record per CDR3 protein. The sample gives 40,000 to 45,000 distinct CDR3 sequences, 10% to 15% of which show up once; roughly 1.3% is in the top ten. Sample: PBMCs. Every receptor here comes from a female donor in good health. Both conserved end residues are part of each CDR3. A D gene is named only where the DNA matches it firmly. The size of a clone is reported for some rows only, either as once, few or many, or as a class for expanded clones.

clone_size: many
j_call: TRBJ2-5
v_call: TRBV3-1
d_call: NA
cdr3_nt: TGTGCCAGCAGCCACGGGTCAGAGACCCAGTACTTC
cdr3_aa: CASSHGSETQYF

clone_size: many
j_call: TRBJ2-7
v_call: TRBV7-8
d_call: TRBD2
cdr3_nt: TGTGCCAGCAGCTTAGCGATGTCACTAGCGGGAGTATACGAGCAGTACTTC
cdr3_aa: CASSLAMSLAGVYEQYF

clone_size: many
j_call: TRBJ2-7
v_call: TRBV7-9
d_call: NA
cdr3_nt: TGTGCCAGCAGTCATAAACAGGGTCGTCTCTCCTACGAGCAGTACTTC
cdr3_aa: CASSHKQGRLSYEQYF

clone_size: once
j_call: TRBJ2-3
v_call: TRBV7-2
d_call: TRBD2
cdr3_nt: TGTGCCACTAGCGGGGGGGCCGTAGATACGCAGTATTTT
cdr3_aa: CATSGGAVDTQYF

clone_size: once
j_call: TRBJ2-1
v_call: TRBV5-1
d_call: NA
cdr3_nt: TGCGCCAGCAGCCCGGGGGCAAGGGGGAATGAACAGTTCTTC
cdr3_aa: CASSPGARGNEQFF

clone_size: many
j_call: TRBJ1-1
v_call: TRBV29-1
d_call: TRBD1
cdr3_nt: TGCAGCGCCGAGGGGTTCAGAACAGGGGGAAACACTGAAGCTTTCTTT
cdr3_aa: CSAEGFRTGGNTEAFF

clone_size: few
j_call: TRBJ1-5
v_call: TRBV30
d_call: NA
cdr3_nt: TGTGCCTGGAGTGTAGGCGGAGAGGGGCAGCCCCAGCATTTT
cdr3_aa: CAWSVGGEGQPQHF

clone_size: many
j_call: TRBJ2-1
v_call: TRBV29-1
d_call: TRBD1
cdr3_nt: TGCAGCGCGTCCGACAGGGTCGGTGAGCAGTTCTTC
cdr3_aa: CSASDRVGEQFF

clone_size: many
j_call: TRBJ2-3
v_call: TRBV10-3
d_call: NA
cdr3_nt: TGTGCCATCAGCGCGGCTACAGATACGCAGTATTTT
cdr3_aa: CAISAATDTQYF

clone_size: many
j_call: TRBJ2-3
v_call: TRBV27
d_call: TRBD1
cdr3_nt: TGTGCCAGCAGCCCTCGGACAGGGAGGGATACGCAGTATTTT
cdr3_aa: CASSPRTGRDTQYF

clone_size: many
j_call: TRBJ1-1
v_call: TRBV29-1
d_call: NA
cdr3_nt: TGCAGCGCCCGGGACGGTTTGAACACTGAAGCTTTCTTT
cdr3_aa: CSARDGLNTEAFF

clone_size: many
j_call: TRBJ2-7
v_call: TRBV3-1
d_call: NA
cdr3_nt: TGTGCCAGCAGCCAAGAGGGCGGTTTAAGCTCCTACGAGCAGTACTTC
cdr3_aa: CASSQEGGLSSYEQYF

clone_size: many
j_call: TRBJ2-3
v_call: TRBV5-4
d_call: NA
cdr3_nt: TGTGCCAGCAGCCTCTGGGAAGTGGTAGATACGCAGTATTTT
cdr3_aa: CASSLWEVVDTQYF

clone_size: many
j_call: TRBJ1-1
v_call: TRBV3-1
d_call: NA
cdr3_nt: TGTGCCAGCAGCCAAAGGACCACTGAAGCTTTCTTT
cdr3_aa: CASSQRTTEAFF

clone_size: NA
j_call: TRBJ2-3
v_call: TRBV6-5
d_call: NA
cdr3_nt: TGTGCCAGCAGCTCGTTAGAGGATACGCAGTATTTT
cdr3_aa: CASSSLEDTQYF

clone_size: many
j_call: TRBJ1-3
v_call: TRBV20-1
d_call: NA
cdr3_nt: TGCAGTGCTAGGGGGTCGTCGCTTGGAAACACCATATATTTT
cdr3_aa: CSARGSSLGNTIYF

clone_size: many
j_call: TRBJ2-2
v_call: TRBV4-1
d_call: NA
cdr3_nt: TGCGCCAGCAGCCTCCCCGGGACATCCGCCGGGGAGCTGTTTTTT
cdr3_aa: CASSLPGTSAGELFF

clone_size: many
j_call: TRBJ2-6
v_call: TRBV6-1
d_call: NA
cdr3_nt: TGTGCCAGCAGTGAGTTAGCTGTTGGGGCCAACGTCCTGACTTTC
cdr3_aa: CASSELAVGANVLTF

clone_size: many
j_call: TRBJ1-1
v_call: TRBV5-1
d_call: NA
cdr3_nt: TGCGCCAGCAGCACCATATCGGGGCCGCACACTGAAGCTTTCTTT
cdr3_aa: CASSTISGPHTEAFF

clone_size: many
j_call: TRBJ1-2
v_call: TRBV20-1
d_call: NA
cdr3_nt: TGCAGTGCTAGATCCCCGACTGTAAGTGGCGGCTACACCTTC
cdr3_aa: CSARSPTVSGGYTF

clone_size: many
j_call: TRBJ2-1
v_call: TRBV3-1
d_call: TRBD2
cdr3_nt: TGTGCCAGCAGCCACCGGGGTACTAGCGGGGACAATGAGCAGTTCTTC
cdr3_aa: CASSHRGTSGDNEQFF

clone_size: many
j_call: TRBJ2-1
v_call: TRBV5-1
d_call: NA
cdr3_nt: TGCGCCAGCATGAACAGCTACAATGAGCAGTTCTTC
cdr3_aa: CASMNSYNEQFF

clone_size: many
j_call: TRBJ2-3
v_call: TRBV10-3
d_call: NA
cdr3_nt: TGTGCCATCAGTGAGTCGTGGACAGACAGCACAGATACGCAGTATTTT
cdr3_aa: CAISESWTDSTDTQYF

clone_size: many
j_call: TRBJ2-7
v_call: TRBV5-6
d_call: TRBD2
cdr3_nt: TGTGCCAGCAGCTTGCGAGCGGGGGGCTACGAGCAGTACTTC
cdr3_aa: CASSLRAGGYEQYF

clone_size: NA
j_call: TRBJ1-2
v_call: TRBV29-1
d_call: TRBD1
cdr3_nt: TGCAGCGTATTAGACAGGGTGCAGAGGGGCTACACCTTT
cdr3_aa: CSVLDRVQRGYTF

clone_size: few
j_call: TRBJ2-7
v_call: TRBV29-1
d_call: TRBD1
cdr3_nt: TGCAGCGTTGAAACCGGGACAGGGGGCAACGAGCAGTACTTC
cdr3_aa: CSVETGTGGNEQYF

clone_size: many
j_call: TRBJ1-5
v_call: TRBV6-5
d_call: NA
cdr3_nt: TGTGCCAGCAGTTACGGCGGGGCCCGAATGGAGCCCCAGCATTTT
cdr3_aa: CASSYGGARMEPQHF

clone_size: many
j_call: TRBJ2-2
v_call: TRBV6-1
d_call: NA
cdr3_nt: TGTGCCAGCAGTACGAAGGGGGGGGTAGTCGGGGAGCTGTTTTTT
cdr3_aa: CASSTKGGVVGELFF

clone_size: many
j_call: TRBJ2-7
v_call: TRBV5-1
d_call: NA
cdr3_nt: TGCGCCAGCAGCTACCGCCCTGGCGGTGCTGACTACGAGCAGTACTTC
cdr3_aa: CASSYRPGGADYEQYF

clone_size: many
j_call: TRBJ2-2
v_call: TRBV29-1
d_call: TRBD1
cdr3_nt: TGCAGCGTTCCGGTACAGGGGGCCTCCGTAGGGGAGCTGTTTTTT
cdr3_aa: CSVPVQGASVGELFF

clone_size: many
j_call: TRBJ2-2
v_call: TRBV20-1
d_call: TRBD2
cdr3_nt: TGCAGTGCTAATAGCGGGGGGGCCGGCGGGGAGCTGTTTTTT
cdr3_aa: CSANSGGAGGELFF

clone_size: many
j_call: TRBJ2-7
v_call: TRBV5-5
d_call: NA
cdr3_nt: TGTGCCAGCACCTTGGGGCTAGCGATTGACTCCTACGAGCAGTACTTC
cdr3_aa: CASTLGLAIDSYEQYF

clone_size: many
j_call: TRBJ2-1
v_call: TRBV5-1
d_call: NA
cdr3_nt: TGCGCCAGCAGCGCGGCGAGGGGGGTAATCGATGAGCAGTTCTTC
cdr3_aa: CASSAARGVIDEQFF

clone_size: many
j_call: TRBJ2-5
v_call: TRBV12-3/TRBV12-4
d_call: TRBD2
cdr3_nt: TGTGCCAGCATCGGGGGGGGCTCGAAAGAGACCCAGTACTTC
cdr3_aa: CASIGGGSKETQYF

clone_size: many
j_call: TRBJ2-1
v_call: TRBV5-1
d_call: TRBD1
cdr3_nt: TGCGCCAGCAGCCCGGGGACAGGGGGTTACAATGAGCAGTTCTTC
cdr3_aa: CASSPGTGGYNEQFF

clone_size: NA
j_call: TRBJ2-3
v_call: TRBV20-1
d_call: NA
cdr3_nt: TGCAGTGCTTCCGACAGGACTAGCACAGATACGCAGTATTTT
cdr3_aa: CSASDRTSTDTQYF

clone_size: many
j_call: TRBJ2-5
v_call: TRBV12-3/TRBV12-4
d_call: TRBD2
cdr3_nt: TGTGCCAGCAGTTTACCGGGACTAGCATCCAAGACCCAGTACTTC
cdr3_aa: CASSLPGLASKTQYF

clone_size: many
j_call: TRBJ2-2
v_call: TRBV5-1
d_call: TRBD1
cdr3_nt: TGCGCCAGCAGGACGGGACAGCAGAACACCGGGGAGCTGTTTTTT
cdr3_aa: CASRTGQQNTGELFF

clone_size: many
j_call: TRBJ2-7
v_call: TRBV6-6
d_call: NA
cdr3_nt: TGTGCCAGCAGTTACTTCGGGAGGACAGGGCTTATGGGCGAGCAGTACTTC
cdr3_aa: CASSYFGRTGLMGEQYF

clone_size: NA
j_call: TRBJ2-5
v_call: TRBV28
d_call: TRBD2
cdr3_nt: TGTGCCAGCAAACTTAGCGGGGGACTCCAAGAGACCCAGTACTTC
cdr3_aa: CASKLSGGLQETQYF

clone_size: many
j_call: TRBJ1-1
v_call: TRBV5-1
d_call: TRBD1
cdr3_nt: TGCGCCAGCAGCCCGGCGGGACAGGAGAACACTGAAGCTTTCTTT
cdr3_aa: CASSPAGQENTEAFF